Here is one T cell receptor beta chain with its context. This entry is derived from a study of identical twins. CDR3 length equals 18 residues. J lost 0 bases, V lost 2 bases, and 13 bases had no gene match. The germline gives CDR1 MNHEY, CDR2 SVGEGT. In TCRdb, the 5' RACE reads were re-called with MiXCR into one record per CDR3 protein. In the table there are roughly 750,000 distinct CDR3 sequences, about 20% of which are singletons. The data were also submitted as part of a second study, on T cells expressing NK-cell markers.

The sequence came from a woman aged 18-29 years in good health. The chain uses TRBV6-2 or TRBV6-3 and TRBJ2-7; the match to TRBD1 covers 7 bases. The sample comprised PBMCs. The CDR3 DNA reads TGTGCCAGCAGTTACGAGGGACAGAGGGGTTTAAGCTCCTACGAGCAGTACTTC. Its protein product is CASSYEGQRGLSSYEQYF.